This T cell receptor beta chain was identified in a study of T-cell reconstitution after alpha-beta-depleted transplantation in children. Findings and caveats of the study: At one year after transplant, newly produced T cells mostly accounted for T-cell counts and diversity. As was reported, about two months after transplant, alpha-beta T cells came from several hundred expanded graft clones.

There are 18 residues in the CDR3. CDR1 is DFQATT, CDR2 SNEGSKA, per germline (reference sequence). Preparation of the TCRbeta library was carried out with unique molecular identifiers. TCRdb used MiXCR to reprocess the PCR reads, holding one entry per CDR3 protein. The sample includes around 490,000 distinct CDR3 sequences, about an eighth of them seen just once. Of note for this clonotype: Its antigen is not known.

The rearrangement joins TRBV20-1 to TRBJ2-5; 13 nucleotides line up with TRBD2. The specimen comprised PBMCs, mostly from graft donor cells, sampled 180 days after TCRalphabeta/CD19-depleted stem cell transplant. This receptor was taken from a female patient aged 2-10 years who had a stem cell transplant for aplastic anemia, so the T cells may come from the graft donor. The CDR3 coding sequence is TGCAGGGCCCCGGCTCCGGGACTAGCGGGATTCGACCAAGAGACCCAGTACTTC. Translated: CRAPAPGLAGFDQETQYF.